A selection of T cell receptor beta chains follows, all from one sample in a study of OX40 agonist ivuxolimab in advanced cancers. Measured with immunoSEQ multiplex PCR; TCRdb has only the in-frame clones, and not every one. The table shows 35,000 to 45,000 clones, with less than 95% occurring only once. The sample consisted of CD4+ or CD8+ T cells sorted from blood, taken in a trial of the OX40 agonist ivuxolimab. All receptors come from an adult with an advanced solid tumor such as melanoma, head and neck, liver or kidney cancer. Each CDR3 is given with its conserved first and last residue. Fields, in order: J gene, D gene, clone size, V gene, CDR3 DNA, CDR3 protein. A D gene is named only where the DNA matches it firmly. Expanded clones are given a class, and other clones once, few, many or no size at all.

j_gene: TRBJ1-1
d_gene: TRBD1
abundance: -
v_gene: TRBV2
CDR3nt: TGTGCCAGCAGAAAATCAAGGCGAGACAGGGGAGTGAACACTGAAGCTTTCTTT
CDR3aa: CASRKSRRDRGVNTEAFF

j_gene: TRBJ2-1
d_gene: TRBD2
abundance: -
v_gene: TRBV6-1
CDR3nt: TGTGCCAGCAGAAAAGCGGGGGACTACAATGAGCAGTTCTTC
CDR3aa: CASRKAGDYNEQFF

j_gene: TRBJ2-7
d_gene: -
abundance: -
v_gene: TRBV19
CDR3nt: TGTGCCAGTAGTATGGAGGGCTCCCTCTCCTACGAGCAGTACTTC
CDR3aa: CASSMEGSLSYEQYF

j_gene: TRBJ1-4
d_gene: -
abundance: -
v_gene: TRBV15
CDR3nt: TGTGCCACCAGCGGATACACTGCAACTAATGAAAAACTGTTTTTT
CDR3aa: CATSGYTATNEKLFF

j_gene: TRBJ2-5
d_gene: TRBD1
abundance: -
v_gene: TRBV7-9
CDR3nt: TGTGCCAGCAGCGCCCGAGGGGGCCAAACCCAGTACTTC
CDR3aa: CASSARGGQTQYF

j_gene: TRBJ1-1
d_gene: -
abundance: -
v_gene: TRBV28
CDR3nt: TGTGCCAGCAGTCCACCCGGGGGGAACACTGAAGCTTTCTTT
CDR3aa: CASSPPGGNTEAFF

j_gene: TRBJ2-1
d_gene: -
abundance: -
v_gene: TRBV11-1
CDR3nt: TGTGCCAGCAGCCCCCTATCTGCCCTTAGCTACAATGAGCAGTTCTTC
CDR3aa: CASSPLSALSYNEQFF

j_gene: TRBJ2-2
d_gene: TRBD1
abundance: -
v_gene: TRBV10-1
CDR3nt: TGCGCCAGCAGTGGAGGGGACAGGTCTATTATCGGGGAGCTGTTTTTT
CDR3aa: CASSGGDRSIIGELFF

j_gene: TRBJ1-1
d_gene: TRBD1
abundance: -
v_gene: TRBV6-5
CDR3nt: TGTGCCAGCAGTTACGGCTCTGACAGGGCTAATGAAGCTTTCTTT
CDR3aa: CASSYGSDRANEAFF

j_gene: TRBJ2-1
d_gene: TRBD1
abundance: -
v_gene: TRBV27
CDR3nt: TGTGCCAGCAGTTTCCGGGACAGGGGAGTCAATGAGCAGTTCTTC
CDR3aa: CASSFRDRGVNEQFF

j_gene: TRBJ2-7
d_gene: TRBD2
abundance: -
v_gene: TRBV6-5
CDR3nt: TGTGCCAGCAGTTACGGGACTAGCGGTCAGTACGAGCAGTACTTC
CDR3aa: CASSYGTSGQYEQYF

j_gene: TRBJ2-7
d_gene: TRBD2
abundance: -
v_gene: TRBV7-2
CDR3nt: TGTGCCAGCAGCACCACCGGGACTAGCTACGAGCAGTACTTC
CDR3aa: CASSTTGTSYEQYF

j_gene: TRBJ1-2
d_gene: -
abundance: -
v_gene: TRBV4-1
CDR3nt: TGCGCCAGCAGCCAAGACCAGAGGAGCTACACCTTC
CDR3aa: CASSQDQRSYTF

j_gene: TRBJ1-1
d_gene: -
abundance: -
v_gene: TRBV10-3
CDR3nt: TGTGCCATCAGTGACGGGGCCTTGGGGTTTGCGAACACTGAAGCTTTCTTT
CDR3aa: CAISDGALGFANTEAFF

j_gene: TRBJ1-2
d_gene: -
abundance: -
v_gene: TRBV10-3
CDR3nt: TGTGCCATCAGTGGATCCCCAGGCCACTATGGCTACACCTTC
CDR3aa: CAISGSPGHYGYTF

j_gene: TRBJ2-5
d_gene: TRBD1
abundance: once
v_gene: TRBV2
CDR3nt: TGTGCCAGCAGTGAAGATGGTCCGGGACAGGGTAAAGGAGAGACCCAGTACTTC
CDR3aa: CASSEDGPGQGKGETQYF

j_gene: TRBJ1-5
d_gene: -
abundance: -
v_gene: TRBV4-2
CDR3nt: TGTGCCAGCAGCCAAGAATCCCCCGTTAGCAATCAGCCCCAGCATTTT
CDR3aa: CASSQESPVSNQPQHF

j_gene: TRBJ1-3
d_gene: TRBD1
abundance: -
v_gene: TRBV4-3
CDR3nt: TGCGCCAGCAGCCCTAGACGGACAGGGGCTGGAAACACCATATATTTT
CDR3aa: CASSPRRTGAGNTIYF

j_gene: TRBJ2-7
d_gene: TRBD1
abundance: -
v_gene: TRBV9
CDR3nt: TGTGCCAGCAGCGTAGGACAGGGAAGCGAGCAGTACTTC
CDR3aa: CASSVGQGSEQYF